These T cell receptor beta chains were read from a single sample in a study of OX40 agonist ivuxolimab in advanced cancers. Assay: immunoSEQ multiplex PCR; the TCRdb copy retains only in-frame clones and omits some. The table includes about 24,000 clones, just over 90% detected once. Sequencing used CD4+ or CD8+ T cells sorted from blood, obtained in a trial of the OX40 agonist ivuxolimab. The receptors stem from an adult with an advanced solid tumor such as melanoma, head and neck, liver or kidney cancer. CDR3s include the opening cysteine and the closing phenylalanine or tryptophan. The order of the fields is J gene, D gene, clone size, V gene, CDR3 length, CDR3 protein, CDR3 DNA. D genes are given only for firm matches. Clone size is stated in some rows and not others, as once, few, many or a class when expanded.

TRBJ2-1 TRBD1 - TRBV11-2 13 CASSKQGHNEQFF TGTGCCAGCAGCAAACAGGGGCACAATGAGCAGTTCTTC
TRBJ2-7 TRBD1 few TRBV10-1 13 CASSETQGASQYF TGCGCCAGCAGTGAGACTCAGGGGGCTAGCCAGTACTTC
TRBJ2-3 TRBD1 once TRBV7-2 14 CASSWDSRTDTQYF TGTGCCAGCAGCTGGGACAGTCGCACAGATACGCAGTATTTT
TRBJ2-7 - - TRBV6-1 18 CASSEALRAYGSSYEQYF TGTGCCAGCAGTGAAGCGCTTCGGGCGTATGGTTCCTCCTACGAGCAGTACTTC
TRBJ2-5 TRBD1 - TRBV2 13 CASSRQGSETQYF TGTGCCAGCAGCCGACAGGGATCGGAGACCCAGTACTTC
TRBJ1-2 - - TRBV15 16 CATSSPGTVLWRGYTF TGTGCCACCAGCAGCCCGGGGACTGTCCTTTGGCGGGGCTACACCTTC
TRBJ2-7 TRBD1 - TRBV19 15 CASSATGGKLSEQYF TGTGCCAGTAGTGCGACAGGGGGTAAGCTGAGCGAGCAGTACTTC
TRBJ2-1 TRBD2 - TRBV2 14 CASSEEVRESKQFF TGTGCCAGCAGTGAGGAGGTGCGGGAGTCGAAGCAGTTCTTC
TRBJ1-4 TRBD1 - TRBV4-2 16 CASSQDPGTGGEKLFF TGTGCCAGCAGCCAAGACCCCGGGACAGGGGGCGAAAAACTGTTTTTT
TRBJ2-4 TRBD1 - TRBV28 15 CASSLKGQGQSIQYF TGTGCCAGCAGTTTAAAGGGACAGGGTCAATCCATTCAGTACTTC
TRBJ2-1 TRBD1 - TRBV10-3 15 CAISENTGAESEQFF TGTGCCATCAGCGAAAACACAGGGGCCGAGAGTGAGCAGTTCTTC
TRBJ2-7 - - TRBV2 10 CASRGLEQYF TGTGCCAGCAGGGGGCTCGAGCAGTACTTC
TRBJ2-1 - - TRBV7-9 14 CASSLQRTSHEQFF TGTGCCAGCAGCTTACAACGGACGAGCCATGAGCAGTTCTTC
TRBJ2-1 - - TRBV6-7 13 CASRSGTHNEQFF TGTGCCAGCAGATCCGGGACTCACAATGAGCAGTTCTTC
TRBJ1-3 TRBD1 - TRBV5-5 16 CASSLERTGVGNTIYF TGTGCCAGCAGCTTGGAAAGGACAGGCGTTGGAAACACCATATATTTT
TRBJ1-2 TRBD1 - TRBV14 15 CASSQGTGALYGYTF TGTGCCAGCAGCCAAGGGACAGGGGCTCTTTATGGCTACACCTTC
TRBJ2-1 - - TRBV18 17 CASSRSPGEQSYNEQFF TGTGCCAGCTCACGCTCACCCGGCGAACAGTCCTACAATGAGCAGTTCTTC
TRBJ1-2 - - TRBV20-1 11 CSAPTFGGYTF TGCAGTGCTCCTACCTTTGGTGGCTACACCTTC
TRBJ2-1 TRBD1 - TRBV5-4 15 CASREDRGTYNEQFF TGTGCCAGCAGAGAGGACAGGGGCACCTACAATGAGCAGTTCTTC
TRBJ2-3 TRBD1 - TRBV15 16 CATSITSGQLTDTQYF TGTGCCACCAGTATCACCTCGGGACAGCTCACAGATACGCAGTATTTT
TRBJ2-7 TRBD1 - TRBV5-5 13 CASSGGQAYEQYF TGTGCCAGCAGCGGGGGACAGGCCTACGAGCAGTACTTC
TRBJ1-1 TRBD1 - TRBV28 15 CASSPDRGRLTEAFF TGTGCCAGCAGCCCGGACAGGGGGCGTCTCACTGAAGCTTTCTTT
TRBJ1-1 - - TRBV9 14 CASSVEGGRTEAFF TGTGCCAGCAGCGTAGAGGGGGGGCGAACTGAAGCTTTCTTT
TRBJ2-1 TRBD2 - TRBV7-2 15 CASTSSGGEYNEQFF TGTGCCAGCACGTCTAGCGGGGGTGAATACAATGAGCAGTTCTTC
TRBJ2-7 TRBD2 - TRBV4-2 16 CASSLSGTSGPYEQYF TGTGCCAGCAGCCTTTCCGGGACTAGCGGACCCTACGAGCAGTACTTC
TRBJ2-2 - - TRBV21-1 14 CARPTGSNTGELFF TGTGCCAGGCCCACAGGATCGAACACCGGGGAGCTGTTTTTT
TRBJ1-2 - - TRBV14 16 CASSRRDRGGFGGYTF TGTGCCAGCAGCCGACGGGACCGAGGAGGATTCGGGGGCTACACCTTC
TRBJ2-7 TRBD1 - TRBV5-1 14 CASSSEQGAYEQYF TGCGCCAGCAGCTCCGAGCAGGGGGCCTACGAGCAGTACTTC
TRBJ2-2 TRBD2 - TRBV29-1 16 CSVAASGGAHTGELFF TGCAGCGTTGCGGCTAGCGGGGGGGCCCACACCGGGGAGCTGTTTTTT
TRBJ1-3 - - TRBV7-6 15 CASSLSGVSGNTIYF TGTGCCAGCAGCCTAAGCGGGGTCTCAGGAAACACCATATATTTT
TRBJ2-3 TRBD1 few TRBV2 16 CASTTGPGQWADTQYF TGTGCCAGCACGACCGGACCGGGACAGTGGGCAGATACGCAGTATTTT
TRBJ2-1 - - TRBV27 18 CASSFLAVGGPSFNEQFF TGTGCCAGCAGTTTTTTAGCCGTTGGGGGGCCCTCCTTCAATGAGCAGTTCTTC
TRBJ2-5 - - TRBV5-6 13 CASSLISGETQYF TGTGCCAGCAGCCTAATTAGCGGAGAGACCCAGTACTTC
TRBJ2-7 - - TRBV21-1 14 CASSNGCSSYEQYF TGTGCCAGCAGCAACGGGTGCAGCTCCTACGAGCAGTACTTC
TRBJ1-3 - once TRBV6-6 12 CASSYGGNTIYF TGTGCCAGCAGTTACGGGGGAAACACCATATATTTT
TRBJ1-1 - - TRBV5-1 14 CASSRQPSNTEAFF TGCGCCAGTTCGCGACAGCCCTCGAACACTGAAGCTTTCTTT
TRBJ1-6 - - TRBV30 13 CACRSSYNSPLHF TGTGCCTGCAGGAGCTCCTATAATTCACCCCTCCACTTT
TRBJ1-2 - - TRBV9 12 CASSAEGDGYTF TGTGCCAGCAGCGCCGAGGGGGACGGCTACACCTTC
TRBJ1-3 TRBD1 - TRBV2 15 CASSRNTGGRNTIYF TGTGCCAGCAGTAGAAATACAGGGGGCAGAAACACCATATATTTT
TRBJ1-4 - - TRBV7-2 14 CASSFRTSTGKLFF TGTGCCAGCAGCTTTCGGACGTCTACGGGAAAACTGTTTTTT
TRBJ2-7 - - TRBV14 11 CASSRSYEQYF TGTGCCAGCAGTCGGTCCTACGAGCAGTACTTC
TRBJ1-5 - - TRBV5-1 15 CASSLAEGPGQPQHF TGCGCCAGCAGCTTGGCCGAGGGCCCGGGTCAGCCCCAGCATTTT
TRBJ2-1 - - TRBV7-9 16 CASSLPGLLGYNEQFF TGTGCCAGCAGCTTACCCGGGCTCCTGGGGTACAATGAGCAGTTCTTC
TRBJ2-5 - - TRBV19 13 CASSPQGGETQYF TGTGCCAGTAGTCCCCAGGGCGGGGAGACCCAGTACTTC
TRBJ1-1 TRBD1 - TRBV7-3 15 CASSSGQGAGTEAFF TGTGCCAGCAGCTCGGGACAGGGGGCGGGTACTGAAGCTTTCTTT
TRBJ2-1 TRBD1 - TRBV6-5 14 CASRGTGPYNEQFF TGTGCCAGCAGGGGGACAGGGCCCTACAATGAGCAGTTCTTC